This TCR beta chain was observed in a study of neoadjuvant anti-PD-1 for oral cavity cancer (dated by TCRdb to the early 2020s). Looking at the study overall: Patients mostly received three to four biweekly doses of nivolumab at 3 mg/kg before curative-intent surgical resection. For patients who did not progress, a fourth nivolumab dose was given around day 43, followed by definitive surgical resection on days 50-56. Responders were defined as patients with complete response, partial response or stable disease by RECIST 1.1; non-responders were defined as patients with progression. There were more than nine patients in the parent correlative cohort, and the response rate was 33%.

Details on this clone: Its antigen target is currently unknown. It has no much larger one-base neighbor in the sample; base qualities were not kept.

The investigation overall reported the following: After neoadjuvant nivolumab, non-responders showed significantly higher T cell clonality (Gini index) in PBMCs than responders did. TCR analyses included only three patients per response group, and the authors called for larger cohorts for validation. Higher pretreatment blood TCRbeta clonality and lower post-treatment tumor TCRbeta clonality were correlated with higher pretreatment blood Treg/Th17 ratios.

Read against the paper, the sample's time point label means: after neoadjuvant nivolumab, at surgical resection. Patients were newly diagnosed with stage II-IVA oral cavity squamous cell carcinoma and had received no prior systemic or radiation treatment. Everyone in the cohort had locally advanced, HPV-negative oral cavity squamous cell carcinoma. No culture maintenance or expansion was done, as the peripheral blood mononuclear cells went straight to analysis. Samples were obtained from a longitudinal correlative study of a single-arm phase II trial of neoadjuvant nivolumab in oral cavity squamous cell carcinoma. Genomic DNA-based TCRbeta sequencing was performed on subject-matched pre- and post-treatment PBMCs and tumors from three responders and three non-responders. Peripheral blood mononuclear cells were collected before nivolumab treatment and again after treatment, at the time of surgery. The Maxwell RSC DNA from Cells kit was used to extract genomic DNA from PBMCs.

The germline V gene encodes CDR1 SGHVS and CDR2 FQNEAQ. The cysteine opens and the phenylalanine closes a CDR3 of 16 amino acids. Just the 48-base CDR3 DNA is kept, in frame starting at base 1. The V end loses 0 bases and the J end loses 7 bases, and a stretch of 16 bases separates them. For deep sequencing, each PBMC sample was run in six replicates, with libraries mostly built from around 500 ng of input genomic DNA. Following the manufacturer's instructions, the team built TCRbeta libraries using the immunoSEQ hsTCRbeta kit. Sequencing of the completed libraries took place using an Illumina NovaSeq 6000 S4 flow cell after they had been pooled to around 3.3 nM. In the source study's methods: Raw data preprocessing and quality control were performed with the immunoSEQ Analyzer. The analysis was restricted to productive rearrangements, with each unique CDR3 amino acid sequence defining a clonotype. Using the R package tcR, the researchers computed the Gini-Simpson index as their estimate of repertoire clonality. Student's t test was used to compare Gini indices, while Pearson correlation assessed associations with tumor size change. Drawn from immuneACCESS, this table holds only the in-frame rearrangements with V and J called that TCRdb kept. Clones are partly lost; checked studies trace under half to an unresolved V gene and leave the rest unexplained. That table supplies the V and J calls and clone size; D and trimming were determined from the DNA. In all, the sample holds some 15,000 clones, and 70% to 80% of those were seen once. The leading ten clones occupy 2% to 2.5% of the sample.

The TCR sequence derives from a person between 40 and 85 years old with oral cavity squamous cell carcinoma. This receptor chain uses TRBV7-8 and TRBJ2-1, with the identity of the D gene unclear. The sequencing used PBMCs, collected after nivolumab (anti-PD-1) treatment. The CDR3 sequence is CASSLAFRASKNEQFF. The DNA is as follows: TGTGCCAGCAGCTTAGCTTTTCGGGCTAGTAAGAATGAGCAGTTCTTC. When the CDR3 is completed using the reference TRBV7-8 and TRBJ2-1 genes on either side, the full variable domain is GAGVSQSPRYKVAKRGQDVALRCDPISGHVSLFWYQQALGQGPEFLTYFQNEAQLDKSGLPSDRFFAERPEGSVSTLKIQRTQQEDSAVYLCASSLAFRASKNEQFFGPGTRLTVL.